This T cell receptor beta chain was identified in a study of T cells after yellow fever vaccination (dated by TCRdb to between 2018 and 2020). Regarding the research as a whole: The SMART-Seq v4 Ultra Low Input RNA kit was used to prepare libraries from fractions with low cell numbers. To track T-cell clones before and after primary and booster YFV17D yellow fever vaccination, bulk TCR alpha and beta repertoires were sequenced longitudinally. The cohort comprised two healthy male donors, one aged 18 to 29 and one aged 30 to 40 years. Blood was collected at multiple timepoints before and after primary and secondary immunization, and bulk PBMC replicates and cell subsets were isolated.

These reads were obtained on an Illumina NovaSeq 6000. Synthesis of TCR cDNA relied on 5'RACE template switching, a step that introduced a universal primer site along with unique molecular identifiers. Priming for cDNA synthesis came from both the TCR alpha and TCR beta constant segments. Library amplification involved two PCR steps, and the second step added sample barcodes and sequencing adapters. Libraries were sequenced on Illumina HiSeq 2500 (2x100 bp) or NovaSeq (2x150 bp). Per the authors' processing: MIGEC handled demultiplexing of reads and collapsing into UMI consensus sequences, while MiXCR performed V(D)J alignment. Clonotypes responding to the vaccine were identified with edgeR on replicate PBMC samples, with the criteria of FDR below 0.01 and a log2 fold change above 5 up to day 15. Each bulk clonotype received a CD4 or CD8 identity based on whether the sequenced CD4 or CD8 repertoire contained that clonotype at higher abundance. Clones were called with MiXCR by TCRdb after fastp trimmed the public reads at Q25, and only in-frame beta chains were retained. Here each entry gathers all rows of one CDR3 protein and keeps the most common genes and DNA. The V and J calls were determined by TCRdb, not by the authors. For this sample the table gives hundreds of thousands of distinct CDR3 sequences, of which over 15% were detected only once. Together, the top ten hold about 18% of the sample.

What the study reported, not specific to this receptor: A small fraction of clonotypes appeared in both the CD4 and CD8 compartments, likely as a result of convergent recombination. After the booster, most of the clones that had expanded following primary vaccination were detected again (about 95% of CD4 and around 88% of CD8), which suggests that memory was broadly maintained. The secondary T-cell response was found to be weaker but faster than the primary response, with a peak reached on day 5 rather than on day 15. Computational filtering was needed because FACS-sorted repertoires could contain abundant contaminating clonotypes from the bulk population. Only a couple of donors were included in the study, so the extent to which the findings can be generalized is limited.

This clonotype was counted once. Which antigen it targets is not known. The record has no base qualities; no much larger clone is one base away. Single-read evidence is weak. The treatment or condition label on this specimen signifies: live attenuated yellow fever vaccine strain. At each blood-draw timepoint, two biological replicates of bulk PBMCs were collected. A standard Ficoll-Paque protocol was used to isolate PBMCs from peripheral blood. RNA was extracted with TriZol from bulk PBMCs, CD4 and CD8 fractions, and dextramer-positive and dextramer-negative fractions. V loses 2 bases of germline sequence and J loses 5 bases, and the interval between the two ends is 10 bases. The CDR1 and CDR2 encoded by the germline V gene are KGHSH and LQKENI. The cysteine opens and the phenylalanine closes a CDR3 of 13 amino acids. Only the CDR3 part of the read is kept: 39 bases, read in frame from the first base.

The V gene is TRBV18 and the J gene is TRBJ2-7; tentative D gene TRBD1, with 6 bases matching. Sequences were derived from PBMCs, sampled before the yellow fever booster vaccination. This receptor was identified in a man aged 18 to 29 who received the YFV17D yellow fever vaccine. The CDR3 protein: CASSPNRADEQYF. The base sequence is TGTGCCAGCTCACCAAACAGGGCGGACGAGCAGTACTTC.